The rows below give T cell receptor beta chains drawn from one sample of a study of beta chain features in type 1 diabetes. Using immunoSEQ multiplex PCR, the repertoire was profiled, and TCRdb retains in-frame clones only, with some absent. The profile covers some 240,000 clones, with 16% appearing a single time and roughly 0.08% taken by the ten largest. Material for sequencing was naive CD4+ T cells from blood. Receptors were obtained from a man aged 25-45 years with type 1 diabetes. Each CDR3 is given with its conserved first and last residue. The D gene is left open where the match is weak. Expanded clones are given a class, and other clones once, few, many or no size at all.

CDR3: CSAESHYNEQFF
DNA: TGCAGCGCAGAGTCCCACTACAATGAGCAGTTCTTC
D: NA
length: 12
size: NA
V: TRBV29-1
J: TRBJ2-1

CDR3: CAWVKAGTGTYEQYF
DNA: TGTGCCTGGGTGAAAGCCGGGACAGGTACCTACGAGCAGTACTTC
D: TRBD1
length: 15
size: NA
V: TRBV30
J: TRBJ2-7

CDR3: CASTREGGPYEQYF
DNA: TGTGCCAGCACCCGTGAGGGAGGACCATACGAGCAGTACTTC
D: NA
length: 14
size: NA
V: TRBV7-2
J: TRBJ2-7

CDR3: CASSAKGWFYEQYF
DNA: TGTGCCAGCAGCGCAAAGGGTTGGTTCTACGAGCAGTACTTC
D: NA
length: 14
size: NA
V: TRBV7-2
J: TRBJ2-7

CDR3: CACGQLQAFF
DNA: TGTGCCTGTGGACAGTTACAAGCTTTCTTT
D: NA
length: 10
size: NA
V: TRBV30
J: TRBJ1-1

CDR3: CAWRLAGGAGELFF
DNA: TGTGCCTGGCGACTAGCGGGCGGGGCCGGGGAGCTGTTTTTT
D: TRBD2
length: 14
size: NA
V: TRBV30
J: TRBJ2-2

CDR3: CSVEQGSTDTQYF
DNA: TGCAGCGTTGAGCAGGGGTCTACAGATACGCAGTATTTT
D: NA
length: 13
size: NA
V: TRBV29-1
J: TRBJ2-3

CDR3: CASSRQETQYF
DNA: TGTGCCAGCAGCCGCCAAGAGACCCAGTACTTC
D: NA
length: 11
size: few
V: TRBV14
J: TRBJ2-5

CDR3: CASSSGGQAAYEQYF
DNA: TGTGCCAGCAGTTCCGGGGGCCAGGCCGCCTACGAGCAGTACTTC
D: NA
length: 15
size: NA
V: TRBV28
J: TRBJ2-7

CDR3: CASSTVDLSQQYF
DNA: TGCGCCAGCAGCACAGTAGACCTCTCGCAGCAGTACTTC
D: NA
length: 13
size: few
V: TRBV5-1
J: TRBJ2-7